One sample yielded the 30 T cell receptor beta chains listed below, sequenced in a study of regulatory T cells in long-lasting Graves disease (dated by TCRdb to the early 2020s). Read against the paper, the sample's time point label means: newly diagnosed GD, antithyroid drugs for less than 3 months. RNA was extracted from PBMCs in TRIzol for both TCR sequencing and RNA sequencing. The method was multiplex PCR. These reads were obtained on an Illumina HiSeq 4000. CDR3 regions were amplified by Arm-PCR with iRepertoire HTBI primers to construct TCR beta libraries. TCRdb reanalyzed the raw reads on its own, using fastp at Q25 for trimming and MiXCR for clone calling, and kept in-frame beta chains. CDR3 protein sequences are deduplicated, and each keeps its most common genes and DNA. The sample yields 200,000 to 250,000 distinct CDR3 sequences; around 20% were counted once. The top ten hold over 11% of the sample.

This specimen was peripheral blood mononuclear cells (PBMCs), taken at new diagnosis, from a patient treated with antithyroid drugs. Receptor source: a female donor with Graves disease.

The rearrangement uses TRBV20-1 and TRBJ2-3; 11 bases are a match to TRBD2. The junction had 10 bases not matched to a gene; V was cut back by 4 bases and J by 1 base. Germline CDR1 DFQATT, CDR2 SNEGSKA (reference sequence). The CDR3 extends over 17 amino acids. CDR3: CSATTSGGNAGTDTQYF. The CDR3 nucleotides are TGCAGTGCTACAACTAGCGGGGGAAACGCGGGCACAGATACGCAGTATTTT.

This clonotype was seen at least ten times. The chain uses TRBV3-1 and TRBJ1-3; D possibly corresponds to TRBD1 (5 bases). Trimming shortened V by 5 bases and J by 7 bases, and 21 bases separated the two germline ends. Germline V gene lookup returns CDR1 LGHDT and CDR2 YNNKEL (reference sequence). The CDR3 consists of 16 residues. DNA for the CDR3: TGTGCCAGCAGCGGGGACCGGGACGCACGGTGGAACACCATATATTTT. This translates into CASSGDRDARWNTIYF.

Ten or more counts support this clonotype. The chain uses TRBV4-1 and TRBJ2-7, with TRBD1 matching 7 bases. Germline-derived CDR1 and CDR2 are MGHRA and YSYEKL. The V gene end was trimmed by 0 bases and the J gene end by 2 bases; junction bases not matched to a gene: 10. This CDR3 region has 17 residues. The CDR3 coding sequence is TGCGCCAGCAGCCAAGAGTGGCCCCGGGACAGTCCCTACGAGCAGTACTTC. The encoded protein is CASSQEWPRDSPYEQYF.

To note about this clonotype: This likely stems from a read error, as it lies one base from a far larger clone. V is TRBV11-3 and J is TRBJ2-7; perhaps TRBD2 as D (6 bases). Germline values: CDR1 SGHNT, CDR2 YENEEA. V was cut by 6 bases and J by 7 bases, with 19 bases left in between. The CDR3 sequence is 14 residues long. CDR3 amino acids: CASSPHSGTDEQYF. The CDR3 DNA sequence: TGTGCCAGCAGTCCCCATAGCGGAACAGATGAGCAGTACTTC.

CDR3 region: CASSVPRGGPASGNTIYF. The CDR3 nucleotides read TGTGCCAGCAGCGTTCCTCGGGGGGGACCAGCCTCTGGAAACACCATATATTTT. V gene TRBV9 combines with J gene TRBJ1-3; tentatively, D is TRBD1 (5 bases). CDR3 length: 18 residues. The V end was cut by 2 bases, the J end by 0 bases, with 18 bases between. The germline V gene encodes CDR1 SGDLS and CDR2 YYNGEE.

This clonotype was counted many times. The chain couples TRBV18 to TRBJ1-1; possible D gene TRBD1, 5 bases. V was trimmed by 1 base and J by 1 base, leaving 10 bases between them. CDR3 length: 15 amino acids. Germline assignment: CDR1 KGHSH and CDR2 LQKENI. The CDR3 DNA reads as TGTGCCAGCTCACCACGAGGTGGACAGAACACTGAAGCTTTCTTT. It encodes CASSPRGGQNTEAFF.

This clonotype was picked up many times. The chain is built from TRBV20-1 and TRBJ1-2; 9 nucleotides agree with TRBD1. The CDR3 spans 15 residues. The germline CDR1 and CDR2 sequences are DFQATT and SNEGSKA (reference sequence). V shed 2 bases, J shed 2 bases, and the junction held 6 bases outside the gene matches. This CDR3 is CSARSDGQGNYGYTF. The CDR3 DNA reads TGCAGTGCTAGATCCGACGGACAGGGGAACTATGGCTACACCTTC.

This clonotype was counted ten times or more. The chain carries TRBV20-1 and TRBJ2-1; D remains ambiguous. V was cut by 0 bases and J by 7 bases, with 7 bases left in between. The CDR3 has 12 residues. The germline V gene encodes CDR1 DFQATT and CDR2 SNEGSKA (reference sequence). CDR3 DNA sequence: TGCAGTGCTAGAGATTGGGGAAATGAGCAGTTCTTC. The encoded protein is CSARDWGNEQFF.

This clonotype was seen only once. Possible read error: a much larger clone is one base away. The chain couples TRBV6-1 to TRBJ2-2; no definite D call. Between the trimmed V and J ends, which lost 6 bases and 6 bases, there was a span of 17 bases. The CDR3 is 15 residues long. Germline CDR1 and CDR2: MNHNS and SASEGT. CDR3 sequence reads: CASSKPRGGPGELFF. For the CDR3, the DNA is TGTGCCAGCAGCAAACCCCGTGGCGGCCCCGGGGAGCTGTTTTTT.

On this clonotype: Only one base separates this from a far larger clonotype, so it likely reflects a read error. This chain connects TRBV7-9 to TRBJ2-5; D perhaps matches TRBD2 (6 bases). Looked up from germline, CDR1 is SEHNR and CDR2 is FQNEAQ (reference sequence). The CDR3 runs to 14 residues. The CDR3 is CAGSFSSDQETQYF. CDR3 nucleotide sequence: TGTGCCGGCAGCTTTTCTAGCGACCAAGAGACCCAGTACTTC.

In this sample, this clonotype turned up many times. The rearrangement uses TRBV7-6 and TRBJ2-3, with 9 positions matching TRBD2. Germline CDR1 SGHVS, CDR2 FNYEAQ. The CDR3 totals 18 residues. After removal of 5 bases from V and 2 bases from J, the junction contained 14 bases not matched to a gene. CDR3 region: CASSRRAPSGAYTDTQYF. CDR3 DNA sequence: TGTGCCAGCAGCCGTCGGGCGCCTAGCGGGGCTTACACAGATACGCAGTATTTT.

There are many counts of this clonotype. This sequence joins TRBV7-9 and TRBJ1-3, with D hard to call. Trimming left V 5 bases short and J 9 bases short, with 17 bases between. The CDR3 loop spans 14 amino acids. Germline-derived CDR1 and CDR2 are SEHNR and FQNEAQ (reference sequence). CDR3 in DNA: TGTGCCAGCAGCCCGATGGGCACGTCTATCACCATATATTTT. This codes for CASSPMGTSITIYF.

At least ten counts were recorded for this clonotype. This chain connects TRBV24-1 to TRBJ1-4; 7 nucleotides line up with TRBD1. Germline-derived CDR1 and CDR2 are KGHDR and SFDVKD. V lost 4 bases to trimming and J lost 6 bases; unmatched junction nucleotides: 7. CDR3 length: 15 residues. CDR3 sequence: CATSDPTGEDEKLFF. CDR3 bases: TGTGCCACCAGTGACCCTACAGGGGAGGATGAAAAACTGTTTTTT.

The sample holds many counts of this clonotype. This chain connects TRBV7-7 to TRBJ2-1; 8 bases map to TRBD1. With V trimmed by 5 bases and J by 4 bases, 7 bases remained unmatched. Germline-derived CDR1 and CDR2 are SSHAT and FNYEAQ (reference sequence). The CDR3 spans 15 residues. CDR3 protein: CASSTGTGIYNEQFF. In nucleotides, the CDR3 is TGTGCCAGCAGCACCGGGACAGGAATTTACAATGAGCAGTTCTTC.

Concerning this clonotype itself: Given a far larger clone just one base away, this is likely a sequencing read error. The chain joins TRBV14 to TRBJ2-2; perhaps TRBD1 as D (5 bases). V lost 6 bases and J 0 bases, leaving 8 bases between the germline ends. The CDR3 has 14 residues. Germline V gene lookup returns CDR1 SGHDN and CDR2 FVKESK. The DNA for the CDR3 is TGTGCCAGCAGGGCAGGGCCGAACACCGGGGAGCTGTTTTTT. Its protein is CASRAGPNTGELFF.

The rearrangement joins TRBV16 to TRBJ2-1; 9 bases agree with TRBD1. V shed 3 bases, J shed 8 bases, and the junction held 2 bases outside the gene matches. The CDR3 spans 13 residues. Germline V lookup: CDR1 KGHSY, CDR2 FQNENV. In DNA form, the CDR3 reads TGTGCCAGCAGCCAGGGACAGGGCGATGAGCAGTTCTTC. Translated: CASSQGQGDEQFF.

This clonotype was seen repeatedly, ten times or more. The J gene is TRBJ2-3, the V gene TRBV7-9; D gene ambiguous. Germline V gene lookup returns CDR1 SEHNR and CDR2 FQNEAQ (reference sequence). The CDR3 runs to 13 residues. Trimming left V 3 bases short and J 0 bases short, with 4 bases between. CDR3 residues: CASSFLSTDTQYF. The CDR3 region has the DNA TGTGCCAGCAGCTTCTTAAGCACAGATACGCAGTATTTT.

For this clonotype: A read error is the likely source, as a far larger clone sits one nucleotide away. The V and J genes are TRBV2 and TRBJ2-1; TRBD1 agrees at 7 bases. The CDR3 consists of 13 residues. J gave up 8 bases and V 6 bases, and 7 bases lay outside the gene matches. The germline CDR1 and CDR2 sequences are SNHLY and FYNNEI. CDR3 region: CASSLVQGDEQFF. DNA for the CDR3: TGTGCCAGCAGCTTAGTTCAGGGGGATGAGCAGTTCTTC.

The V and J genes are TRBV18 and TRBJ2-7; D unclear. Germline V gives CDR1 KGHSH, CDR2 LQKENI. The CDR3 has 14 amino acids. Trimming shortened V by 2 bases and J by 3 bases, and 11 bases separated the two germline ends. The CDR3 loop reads CASSPTPSYYEQYF. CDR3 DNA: TGTGCCAGCTCACCAACGCCTTCTTACTACGAGCAGTACTTC.

CDR3 DNA: TGCGCCAGCAGCCAAGATAGGGCCGAAGTAACGGCGGGCAATCAGCCCCAGCATTTT. Translated: CASSQDRAEVTAGNQPQHF. V gene TRBV4-1 combines with J gene TRBJ1-5; no firm D call. In germline, CDR1 is MGHRA, CDR2 YSYEKL. The CDR3 runs to 19 residues. Deletions cut 0 bases from V and 2 bases from J, with 20 bases between.

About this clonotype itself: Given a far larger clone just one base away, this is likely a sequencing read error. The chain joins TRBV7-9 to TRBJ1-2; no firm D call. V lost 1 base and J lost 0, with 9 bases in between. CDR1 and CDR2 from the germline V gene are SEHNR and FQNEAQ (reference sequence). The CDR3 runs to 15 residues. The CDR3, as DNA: TGTGCCAGCAGCTTAGATCCAGAGTCTAACTATGGCTACACCTTC. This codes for CASSLDPESNYGYTF.

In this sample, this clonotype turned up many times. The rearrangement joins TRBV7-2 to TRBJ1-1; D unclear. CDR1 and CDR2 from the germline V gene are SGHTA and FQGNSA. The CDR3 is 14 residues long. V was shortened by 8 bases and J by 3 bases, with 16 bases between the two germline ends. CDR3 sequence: CASSPGVRDTEAFF. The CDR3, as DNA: TGTGCCAGCTCTCCCGGGGTCCGAGACACTGAAGCTTTCTTT.

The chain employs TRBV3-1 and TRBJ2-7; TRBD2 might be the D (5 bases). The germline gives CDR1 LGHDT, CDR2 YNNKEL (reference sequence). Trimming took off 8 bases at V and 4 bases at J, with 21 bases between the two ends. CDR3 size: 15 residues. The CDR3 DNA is TGTGCCAGCTCGCCGGAGGCTGGAAACAGATACGAGCAGTACTTC. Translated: CASSPEAGNRYEQYF.

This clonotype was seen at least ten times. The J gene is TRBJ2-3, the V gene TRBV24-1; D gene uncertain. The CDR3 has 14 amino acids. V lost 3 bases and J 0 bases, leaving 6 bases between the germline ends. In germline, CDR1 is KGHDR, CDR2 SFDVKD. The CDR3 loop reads CATSDASSTDTQYF. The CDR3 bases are TGTGCCACCAGTGATGCTTCTAGCACAGATACGCAGTATTTT.

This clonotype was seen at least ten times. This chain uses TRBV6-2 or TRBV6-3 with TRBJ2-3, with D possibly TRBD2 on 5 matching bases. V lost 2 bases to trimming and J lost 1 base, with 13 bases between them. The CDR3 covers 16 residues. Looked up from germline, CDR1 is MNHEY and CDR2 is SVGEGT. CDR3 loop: CASSYGSALGTDTQYF. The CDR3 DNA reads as TGTGCCAGCAGTTACGGTAGCGCCCTCGGCACAGATACGCAGTATTTT.

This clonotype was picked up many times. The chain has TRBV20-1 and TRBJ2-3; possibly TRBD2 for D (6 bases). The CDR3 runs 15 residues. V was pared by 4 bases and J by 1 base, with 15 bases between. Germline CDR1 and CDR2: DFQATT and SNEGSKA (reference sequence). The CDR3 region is CSAKRPGLGTDTQYF. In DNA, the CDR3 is TGCAGTGCTAAGAGGCCGGGACTGGGCACAGATACGCAGTATTTT.

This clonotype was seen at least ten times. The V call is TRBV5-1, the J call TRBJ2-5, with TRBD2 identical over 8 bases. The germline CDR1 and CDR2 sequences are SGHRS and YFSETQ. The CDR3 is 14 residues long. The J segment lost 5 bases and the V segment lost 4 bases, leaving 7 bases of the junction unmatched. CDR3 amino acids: CASSTPGGSETQYF. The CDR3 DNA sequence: TGCGCCAGCAGCACCCCGGGGGGGTCGGAGACCCAGTACTTC. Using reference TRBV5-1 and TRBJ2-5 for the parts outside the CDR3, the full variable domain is KAGVTQTPRYLIKTRGQQVTLSCSPISGHRSVSWYQQTPGQGLQFLFEYFSETQRNKGNFPGRFSGRQFSNSRSEMNVSTLELGDSALYLCASSTPGGSETQYFGPGTRLLVL.

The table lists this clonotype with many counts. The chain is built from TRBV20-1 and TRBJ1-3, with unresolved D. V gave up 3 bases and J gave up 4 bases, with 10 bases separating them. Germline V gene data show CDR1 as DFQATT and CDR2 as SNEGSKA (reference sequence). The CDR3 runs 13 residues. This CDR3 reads CSASSGRGNTIYF. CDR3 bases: TGCAGTGCTAGTTCCGGGCGGGGAAACACCATATATTTT.

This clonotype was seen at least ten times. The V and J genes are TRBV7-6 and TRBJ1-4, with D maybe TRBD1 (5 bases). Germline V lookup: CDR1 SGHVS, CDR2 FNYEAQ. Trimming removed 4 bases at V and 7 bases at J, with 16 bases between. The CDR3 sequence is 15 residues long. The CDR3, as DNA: TGTGCCAGCAGCTCCTACACCGGGGGAAGTGAAAAACTGTTTTTT. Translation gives CASSSYTGGSEKLFF.

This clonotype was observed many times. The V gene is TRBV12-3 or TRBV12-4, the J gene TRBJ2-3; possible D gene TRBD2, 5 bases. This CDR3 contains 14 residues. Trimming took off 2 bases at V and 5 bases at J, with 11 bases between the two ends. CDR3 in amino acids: CASSLRDVVDTQYF. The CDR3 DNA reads TGTGCCAGCAGTTTACGGGATGTGGTAGATACGCAGTATTTT.